This T cell receptor (beta chain) was sequenced for a study of vaccination and CD4 T cells after COVID-19. About the research overall: Six men and four women formed the convalescents, two being Hispanic.

Sequenced with the Oncomine TCR Beta short-read assay was DNA taken from cultured CD4+ T cells. Scientists extracted genomic DNA from CD4+ T cells grown in culture. TCRdb independently ran MiXCR on the PCR reads; one entry per CDR3 protein. This sample carries approximately 10,000 distinct CDR3 sequences, around 70% of them seen once, and the ten largest clones take about 12%. Treatment specified: roughly 10-day PBMC culture with coronavirus spike peptide pools or control peptides (ViraFEST assay). Germline V gene data show CDR1 as DFQATT and CDR2 as SNEGSKA (reference sequence). V lost 1 base, J lost 0 bases, and 10 bases lay in between. The CDR3 consists of 15 residues. Note on this clonotype: Its specificity is unknown.

This clonotype was obtained from a human donor who had recovered from COVID-19. The sequencing sample was made of CD4+ T cells from blood, cultured in vitro. The chain uses TRBV20-1 and TRBJ1-3; no reliable D call. The chain's CDR3 is CSARGRPHSGNTIYF. The CDR3 bases are TGCAGTGCTAGAGGTCGGCCCCACTCTGGAAACACCATATATTTT.